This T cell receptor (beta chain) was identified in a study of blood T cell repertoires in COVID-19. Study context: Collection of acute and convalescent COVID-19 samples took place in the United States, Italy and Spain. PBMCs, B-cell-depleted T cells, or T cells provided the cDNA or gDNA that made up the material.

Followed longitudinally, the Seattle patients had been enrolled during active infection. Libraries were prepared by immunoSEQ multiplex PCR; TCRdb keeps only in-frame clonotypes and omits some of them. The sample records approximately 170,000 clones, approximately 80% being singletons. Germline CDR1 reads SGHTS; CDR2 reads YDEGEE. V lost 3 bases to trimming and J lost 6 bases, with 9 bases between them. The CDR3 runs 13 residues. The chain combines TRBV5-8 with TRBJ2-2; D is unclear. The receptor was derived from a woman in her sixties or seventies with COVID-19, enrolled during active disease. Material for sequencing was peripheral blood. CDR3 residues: CASSSPPSGELFF. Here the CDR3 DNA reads TGTGCCAGCAGCTCCCCCCCGTCCGGGGAGCTGTTTTTT.